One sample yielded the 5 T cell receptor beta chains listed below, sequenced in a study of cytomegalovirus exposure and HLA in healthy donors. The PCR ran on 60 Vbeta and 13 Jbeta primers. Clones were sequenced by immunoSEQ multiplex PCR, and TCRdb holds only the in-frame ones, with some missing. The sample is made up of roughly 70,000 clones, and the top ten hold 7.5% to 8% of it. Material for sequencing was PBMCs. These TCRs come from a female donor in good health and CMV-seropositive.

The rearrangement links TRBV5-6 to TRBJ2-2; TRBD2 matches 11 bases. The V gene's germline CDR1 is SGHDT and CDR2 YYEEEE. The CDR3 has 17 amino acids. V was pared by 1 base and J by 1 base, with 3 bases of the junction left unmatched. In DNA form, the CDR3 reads TGTGCCAGCAGCTTGAGGACTAGCGGGCTGAACACCGGGGAGCTGTTTTTT. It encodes CASSLRTSGLNTGELFF.

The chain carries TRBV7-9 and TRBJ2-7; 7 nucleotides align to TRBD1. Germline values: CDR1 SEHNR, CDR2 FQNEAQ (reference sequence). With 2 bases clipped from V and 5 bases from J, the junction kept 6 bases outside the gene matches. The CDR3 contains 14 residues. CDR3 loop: CASSLTTGLNEQYF. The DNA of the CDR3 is TGTGCCAGCAGCTTAACGACAGGGCTCAACGAGCAGTACTTC.

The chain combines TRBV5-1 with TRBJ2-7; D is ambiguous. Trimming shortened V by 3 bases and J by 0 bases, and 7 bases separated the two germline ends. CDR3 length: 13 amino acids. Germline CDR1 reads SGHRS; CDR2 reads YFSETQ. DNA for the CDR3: TGCGCCAGCAGCTCCTACGGCTCCTACGAGCAGTACTTC. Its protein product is CASSSYGSYEQYF.

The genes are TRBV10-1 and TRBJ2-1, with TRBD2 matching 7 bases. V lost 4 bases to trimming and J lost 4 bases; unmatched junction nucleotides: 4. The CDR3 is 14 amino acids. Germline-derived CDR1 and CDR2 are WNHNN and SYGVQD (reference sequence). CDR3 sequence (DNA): TGCGCCAGCAGTGCTGGCGGGGGATACAATGAGCAGTTCTTC. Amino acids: CASSAGGGYNEQFF.

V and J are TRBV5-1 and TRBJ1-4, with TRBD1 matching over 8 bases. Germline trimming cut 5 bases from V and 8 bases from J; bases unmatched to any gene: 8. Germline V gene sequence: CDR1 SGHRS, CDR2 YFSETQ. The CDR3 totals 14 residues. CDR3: CASSSGGAMEKLFF. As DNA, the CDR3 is TGCGCCAGCAGTTCAGGGGGCGCGATGGAAAAACTGTTTTTT.